Listed below are T cell receptor beta chains from one sample, sequenced in a study of identical twins' blood T cells. A single record per CDR3 protein comes from TCRdb applying MiXCR to the 5' RACE reads. The sample includes 400,000 or so distinct CDR3 sequences, under 30% of them seen just once. Sequencing was performed on PBMCs. All receptors derive from a woman between 18 and 55 years old in good health. Both conserved end residues are part of each CDR3. A D gene is named only where the DNA matches it firmly. Expanded clones are given a class, and other clones once, few, many or no size at all.

d_call	v_call	clone_size	j_call	cdr3_nt	cdr3_aa
-	TRBV3-1	-	TRBJ1-3	TGTGCCAGCAGCCAAGTTGTCAACACCACATATTTT	CASSQVVNTTYF
-	TRBV7-8	-	TRBJ1-5	TGTGCCAGCAGCTTAGGTGGGGTCGATCAGCCCCAGCATTTT	CASSLGGVDQPQHF
-	TRBV10-2	-	TRBJ2-1	TGCGCCAGCAGCCGAGGAAATCGGGGATACAATGAGCAGTTCTTC	CASSRGNRGYNEQFF
TRBD2	TRBV7-9	-	TRBJ2-3	TGTGCCAGCAGCCTTCGGACTAGCGGAGCAGATACGCAGTATTTT	CASSLRTSGADTQYF
-	TRBV19	-	TRBJ2-2	TGTGCCAGTAGTCCCCGACTAGGTGGCGGAGGGGAGCTGTTTTTT	CASSPRLGGGGELFF
-	TRBV24-1	few	TRBJ2-3	TGTGCCACCAGTGAACACTTAAATGCTGCGCAGTATTTT	CATSEHLNAAQYF
-	TRBV27	-	TRBJ2-1	TGTGCCAGCAGTTTTGGTTTTTTAGGATGCAATGAGCAGTTCTTC	CASSFGFLGCNEQFF
-	TRBV12-3/TRBV12-4	few	TRBJ1-2	TGTGCCAGCAGCCGGCGGAGGGATCCATATGGCTACACCTTC	CASSRRRDPYGYTF
-	TRBV10-3	-	TRBJ2-2	TGTGCCATCAGTGGAGGAATGGCCGGGGAGCCGTTTTTT	CAISGGMAGEPFF
-	TRBV6-2/TRBV6-3	few	TRBJ1-2	TGTGCCAGCAGCCGGGCCTATGGCTACACCTTC	CASSRAYGYTF
TRBD1	TRBV5-6	-	TRBJ1-1	TGTGCCAGCAGCCCCCGGACAGGGGTCGTTGAAGCTTTCTTT	CASSPRTGVVEAFF
-	TRBV27	-	TRBJ2-7	TGTGCCAGCAGTTTTGGGATTTCCTCCTACGAGCAGTACTTC	CASSFGISSYEQYF
-	TRBV20-1	few	TRBJ2-5	TGCAGTGCTAGCCGACAGAGGCAAGAGACCCAGTACTTC	CSASRQRQETQYF
-	TRBV20-1	-	TRBJ2-5	TGCAGTGCTCTTGGACACGGAGAGACCCAGTACTTC	CSALGHGETQYF
-	TRBV11-2	many	TRBJ1-3	TGTGCCAGCAGCTTAGGCGCCAGCTCTGGAAACACCATATATTTT	CASSLGASSGNTIYF
-	TRBV25-1	-	TRBJ1-1	TGTGCCAGCAGTGAATGCCCAGGGAACACTGAAGCTTTCTTT	CASSECPGNTEAFF